The T cell receptor (beta chain) under discussion was sequenced for a study of T-cell reconstitution after alpha-beta-depleted transplantation in children. Unique molecular identifiers were incorporated when the TCRbeta library was constructed. TCRdb redid the calling of the PCR reads with MiXCR, one entry per CDR3 protein. The sample holds 500,000 to 600,000 distinct CDR3 sequences, over 25% seen once. This CDR3 comprises 12 residues. Trimming left V 2 bases short and J 8 bases short, with 7 bases between. CDR1 and CDR2 (germline): LGHNT, FRNRAP. The V gene is TRBV12-5, the J gene TRBJ2-1; D is unclear. The clonotype was recovered from a human donor who donated a stem cell graft to a child with aplastic anemia. The specimen comprised PBMCs from the stem cell graft donor, sampled from the stem cell graft. The CDR3 is CASGLIGDEQFF. The CDR3 coding sequence is TGTGCTAGTGGTTTGATCGGTGATGAGCAGTTCTTC.